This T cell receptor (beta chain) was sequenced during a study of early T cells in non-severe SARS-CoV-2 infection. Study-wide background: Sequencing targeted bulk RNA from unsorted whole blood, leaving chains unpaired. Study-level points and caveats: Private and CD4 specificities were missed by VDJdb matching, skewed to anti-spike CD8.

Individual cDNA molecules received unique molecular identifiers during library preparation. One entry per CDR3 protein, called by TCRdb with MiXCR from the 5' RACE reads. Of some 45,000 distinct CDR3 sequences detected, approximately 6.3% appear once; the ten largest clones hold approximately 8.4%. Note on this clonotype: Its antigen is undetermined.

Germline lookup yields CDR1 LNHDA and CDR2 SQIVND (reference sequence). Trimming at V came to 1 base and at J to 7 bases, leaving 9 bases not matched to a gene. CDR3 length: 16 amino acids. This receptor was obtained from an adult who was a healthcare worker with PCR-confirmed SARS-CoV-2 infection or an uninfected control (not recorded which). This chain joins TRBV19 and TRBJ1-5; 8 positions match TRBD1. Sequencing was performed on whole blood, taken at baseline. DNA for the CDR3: TGTGCCAGTAGTATAGGTATGACAGGGGTACGACAGCCCCAGCATTTT. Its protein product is CASSIGMTGVRQPQHF.